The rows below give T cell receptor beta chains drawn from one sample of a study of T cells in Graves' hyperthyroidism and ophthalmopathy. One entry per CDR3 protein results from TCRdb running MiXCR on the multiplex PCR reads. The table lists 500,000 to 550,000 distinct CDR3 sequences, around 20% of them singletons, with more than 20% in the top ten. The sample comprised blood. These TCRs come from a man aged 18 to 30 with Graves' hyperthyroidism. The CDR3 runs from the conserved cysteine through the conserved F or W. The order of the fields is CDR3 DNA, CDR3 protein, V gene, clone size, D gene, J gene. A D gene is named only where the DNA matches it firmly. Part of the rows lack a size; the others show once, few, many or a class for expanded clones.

TGTGCCACCAGTGATAACCGATACAGGGCCGGAGGCTACACCTTC,CATSDNRYRAGGYTF,TRBV24-1,-,-,TRBJ1-2
TGTGCCAGCAGTTTCCTCGACAGGGAAGGGGAGCTGTTTTTT,CASSFLDREGELFF,TRBV12-3/TRBV12-4,many,TRBD1,TRBJ2-2
TGTGCCAGCAGTTACAGGACAGATTCATACGAGCAGTACTTC,CASSYRTDSYEQYF,TRBV6-5,many,-,TRBJ2-7
TGTGCCAGCAGCGTAGGCACAGCTCAAGAGACCCAGTACTTC,CASSVGTAQETQYF,TRBV9,few,-,TRBJ2-5
TGTGCCAGCAGCGGCTCCTGGGGCTTCCAAGAGACCCAGTACTTC,CASSGSWGFQETQYF,TRBV9,many,-,TRBJ2-5
TGCGCCAGCAGCTTGGCTGGGCCACAGGGAGGACATGGCTACACCTTC,CASSLAGPQGGHGYTF,TRBV5-1,-,-,TRBJ1-2
TGTGCCAGCAGTAGAGACAGGGTATTGTCGGGGGAGCTGTTTTTT,CASSRDRVLSGELFF,TRBV6-1,-,TRBD1,TRBJ2-2
TGTGCCAGCAAGGGCGGGACTGGCGGTGAAAAACTGTTTTTT,CASKGGTGGEKLFF,TRBV6-1,-,-,TRBJ1-4
TGTGCCAGCCAGTCCCGGGAAATCACCGGGGAGCTGTTTTTT,CASQSREITGELFF,TRBV7-9,-,-,TRBJ2-2
TGTGCCAGCGGGACAGGGGGGATGACCGGGGAGCTGTTTTTT,CASGTGGMTGELFF,TRBV6-5,many,TRBD1,TRBJ2-2
TGCGCCAGCAGCCACCCTTGGGCAGAAGTGGGAAATCAGCCCCAGCATTTT,CASSHPWAEVGNQPQHF,TRBV4-1,-,-,TRBJ1-5
TGTGCCTGGAGTGTAACCCCGTGGAGGACTATGAACACTGAAGCTTTCTTT,CAWSVTPWRTMNTEAFF,TRBV30,-,-,TRBJ1-1
TGTGCTAGTGGTTTGGTCGGGTACCGCGGGCATAATTCACCCCTCCACTTT,CASGLVGYRGHNSPLHF,TRBV12-5,few,-,TRBJ1-6
TGTGCCAGCAGCTTAGGGGGACAGAGTACCGGGGAGCTGTTTTTT,CASSLGGQSTGELFF,TRBV7-6,few,TRBD1,TRBJ2-2